A selection of T cell receptor beta chains follows, all from one sample in a study of human T cells and chemical hapten exposure. MiXCR was run by TCRdb on the RACE reads, yielding one entry per CDR3 protein. This table holds just under 65,000 distinct CDR3 sequences, approximately 11% found once. This specimen consisted of whole blood, obtained in connection with sensitization to the hapten diphenylcyclopropenone (DPC). The receptors here all came from a woman aged 25-40 years with alopecia areata. Some clones in this sample may be carry-over from other donors' samples. Both conserved end residues are part of each CDR3. The D gene is left open where the match is weak. Only some rows state a clone size, as once, few, many or a class for expanded clones.

d_call	j_call	v_call	clone_size	cdr3_nt	cdr3_aa
-	TRBJ1-1	TRBV6-5	few	TGTGCCAGCAGTCTTCCAGGCTTCACTGAAGCTTTCTTT	CASSLPGFTEAFF
TRBD1	TRBJ1-1	TRBV7-2	few	TGTGCCAGCAGCTTAGGACAGGGTGTCGGGATGGCTTTCTTT	CASSLGQGVGMAFF
-	TRBJ2-4	TRBV6-1	-	TGTGCCAGCAGACCCATACAGCGGAGCAAAGGCATTCAGTACTTC	CASRPIQRSKGIQYF
TRBD2	TRBJ2-2	TRBV29-1	few	TGCAGCACAAATAGCGGGAGGACCGGGGAGCTGTTTTTT	CSTNSGRTGELFF
-	TRBJ1-6	TRBV3-1	-	TGTGCCAGCAGCCAAGGCGGGGGCTATGATTCACCCCTCCACTTT	CASSQGGGYDSPLHF
-	TRBJ1-1	TRBV7-2	few	TGTGCCAGCAGCTCCTCAGGGAGGCACACTGAAGCTTTCTTT	CASSSSGRHTEAFF
-	TRBJ2-3	TRBV29-1	many	TGCAGCGTTTTGAAGGGAGGCACAGATACGCAGTATTTT	CSVLKGGTDTQYF
-	TRBJ2-3	TRBV7-3	many	TGTGCCAGCAGCCGGTCAGGGGACGGCACAGATACGCAGTATTTT	CASSRSGDGTDTQYF
-	TRBJ2-1	TRBV6-2/TRBV6-3	-	TGTGCCAGCAGTAACGACCCGGGGACGACTTACAATGAGCAGTTCTTC	CASSNDPGTTYNEQFF
TRBD2	TRBJ2-5	TRBV7-9	few	TGTGCCAGCACCAGAGGGAGGGACCAAGAGACCCAGTACTTC	CASTRGRDQETQYF
-	TRBJ1-5	TRBV30	-	TGTGCCTGGAGTGTAAAGCAGAATCAGCCCCAGCATTTT	CAWSVKQNQPQHF
TRBD1	TRBJ2-4	TRBV4-3	few	TGCGCCAGCAGCCAAGAAGCAACCGGGACAGGTCGTGGAGAGATAGCCAAAAACATTCAGTACTTC	CASSQEATGTGRGEIAKNIQYF
-	TRBJ1-1	TRBV4-1	-	TGCGCCAGCAGCCCTGTCCCCGCGGAGAACACTGAAGCTTTCTTT	CASSPVPAENTEAFF
-	TRBJ2-3	TRBV20-1	-	TGCAGTGCTTGCCGGGACTCCCGCACAGATACGCAGTATTTT	CSACRDSRTDTQYF
-	TRBJ2-7	TRBV9	-	TGTGCCAGCAGCGTAGGGGAGGTTTCCTACGAGCAGTACTTC	CASSVGEVSYEQYF
-	TRBJ2-7	TRBV29-1	-	TGCAGCGTCTGGGGGCGCTGGGAGCAGTACTTC	CSVWGRWEQYF
-	TRBJ2-3	TRBV7-9	many	TGTGCCAGCAGCGTTAGCAAAGATACGCAGTATTTT	CASSVSKDTQYF
-	TRBJ2-7	TRBV6-5	-	TGTGCCAGCAGCCCCTCGGGCTACGAGCAGTACTTC	CASSPSGYEQYF
TRBD1	TRBJ1-5	TRBV29-1	few	TGCAGCGTTGACCCGACAGGGGCTAGCAATCAGCCCCAGCATTTT	CSVDPTGASNQPQHF
TRBD1	TRBJ2-7	TRBV19	-	TGTGCCAGTAGTATGTTGTGGAGCGGACAGGGAGTCTACGAGCAGTACTTC	CASSMLWSGQGVYEQYF
-	TRBJ1-4	TRBV6-6	-	TGTGCCAGCAGTTACGGGTCCAGGACCAAAGGGGAACTGTTTTTT	CASSYGSRTKGELFF
-	TRBJ2-5	TRBV6-6	-	TGTGCCAGCAGCCCAACCCTGAAGGCCGAGACCCAGTACTTC	CASSPTLKAETQYF
-	TRBJ1-6	TRBV5-1	many	TGCGCCAGCAGCCCGGACATAGGATCACCCCTCCACTTT	CASSPDIGSPLHF
-	TRBJ1-5	TRBV28	many	TGTGCCAGCAGTTTACCCCACTCGGGGGCCCAGCCCCAGCATTTT	CASSLPHSGAQPQHF
TRBD2	TRBJ2-7	TRBV6-2/TRBV6-3	many	TGTGCCAGCAGTTACGGGGGACTAGCGGGAGTCTACGAGCAGTACTTC	CASSYGGLAGVYEQYF
TRBD2	TRBJ2-5	TRBV6-2/TRBV6-3	many	TGTGCCAGCAGGAGGAGACTAGCGGGGGACGAGACCCAGTACTTC	CASRRRLAGDETQYF
-	TRBJ2-7	TRBV6-6	few	TGTGCCAGCACCGAACCGCGAGGGATCCCCGAGCAGTACTTC	CASTEPRGIPEQYF
-	TRBJ1-3	TRBV18	many	TGTGCCAGCTCACCACCCTCTGCGGCACCCTCTGGAAACACCATATATTTT	CASSPPSAAPSGNTIYF
-	TRBJ2-5	TRBV12-3/TRBV12-4	many	TGTGCCAGCAGTTTGGATACATGGGAGACCCAGTACTTC	CASSLDTWETQYF
-	TRBJ2-1	TRBV2	few	TGTGCCAGCAGTGAATGGTACGGGAGTACAGATGAGCAGTTCTTC	CASSEWYGSTDEQFF
-	TRBJ1-4	TRBV20-1	-	TGCAGTGCTAGAGATGTGGTGAAGGATCCCGGGGAACTGTTTTTT	CSARDVVKDPGELFF
TRBD1	TRBJ1-1	TRBV7-8	few	TGTGCCAGCAGCTTCCGGGACAGGAACACTGAAGCTTTCTTT	CASSFRDRNTEAFF
TRBD2	TRBJ2-5	TRBV7-2	many	TGTGCCAGCAGCCCCCAGCGGGGGGGCCGGGAGACCCAGTACTTC	CASSPQRGGRETQYF
TRBD1	TRBJ1-2	TRBV6-2/TRBV6-3	-	TGTGCCAGCAGTTACTCGAGCGGGACAGGGGATGGCTACACCTTC	CASSYSSGTGDGYTF
-	TRBJ2-7	TRBV6-1	many	TGTGCCAGCAGGAACCAGGGACCCGGACTTGAGCAGTACTTC	CASRNQGPGLEQYF